This T cell receptor (beta chain) was sequenced during a study of graft-versus-host responses after intestinal transplantation. Study-level background: Anti-thymocyte globulin induction was given to all recipients, followed by tacrolimus and steroids for around three years.

This CDR3 region has 13 residues. Germline CDR1 SGHNT, CDR2 YYREEE (reference sequence). Trimming took 2 bases from V and 3 from J; bases not matched to a gene: 1. Whole-study results and caveats: Some GvH clones appeared in ileal mucosa or blood before recipient bone marrow. Peak circulating GvH clone levels were associated with early post-transplant HvG declines.

Clones were sequenced by immunoSEQ multiplex PCR, and TCRdb holds only the in-frame ones, with some missing. The sample includes over 45,000 clones, approximately 94% of them seen just once. For this clone: Its antigen remains unknown.

This TCR was sampled from a human donor who was the organ donor for an intestinal transplant. The sample in question was unstimulated CD4+ T cells sorted from spleen or lymph node cells, obtained before transplant. J is TRBJ1-2 and V is TRBV5-4; 7 positions agree with TRBD1. CDR3 in amino acids: CASSFGTDYGYTF. The CDR3 DNA is TGTGCCAGCAGCTTCGGGACAGACTATGGCTACACCTTC.